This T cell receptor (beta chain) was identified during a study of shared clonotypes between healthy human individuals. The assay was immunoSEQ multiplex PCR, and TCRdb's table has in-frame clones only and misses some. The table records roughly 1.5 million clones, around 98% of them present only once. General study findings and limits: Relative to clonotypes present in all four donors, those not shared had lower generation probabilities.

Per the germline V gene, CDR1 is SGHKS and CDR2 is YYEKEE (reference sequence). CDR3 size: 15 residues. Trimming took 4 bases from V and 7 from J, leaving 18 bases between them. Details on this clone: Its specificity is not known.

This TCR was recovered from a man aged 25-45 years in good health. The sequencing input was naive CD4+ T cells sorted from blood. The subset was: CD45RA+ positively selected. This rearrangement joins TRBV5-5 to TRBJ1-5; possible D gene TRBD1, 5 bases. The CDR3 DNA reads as TGTGCCAGCAGCACCACGTGGGCAGGGAAACAGCCCCAGCATTTT. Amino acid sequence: CASSTTWAGKQPQHF.